Listed below are T cell receptor beta chains from one sample, sequenced in a study of identifying expanded T cells in peripheral blood. Profiled with immunoSEQ multiplex PCR; TCRdb holds only in-frame clones, not every one. The sample gives about 130,000 clones, approximately 86% of which show up once; less than 10% is in the top ten. The sample was blood. Source of these receptors: a person between 18 and 70 years old in good health. Both conserved end residues are part of each CDR3. Each record gives: D gene, clone size, V gene, J gene, CDR3 protein, CDR3 DNA. The D gene is left open where the match is weak. The listing skips clone size in some rows; elsewhere it reads once, few, many or a size class.

>NA|NA|TRBV9|TRBJ2-5
CASSVRNQETQYF
TGTGCCAGCAGCGTGAGAAACCAAGAGACCCAGTACTTC
>NA|NA|TRBV18|TRBJ2-5
CASRREQSFQETQYF
TGTGCCAGCAGACGAGAGCAGTCCTTCCAAGAGACCCAGTACTTC
>NA|NA|TRBV7-2|TRBJ1-2
CASSYDGYGYTF
TGTGCCAGCAGCTACGACGGCTATGGCTACACCTTC
>NA|NA|TRBV7-3|TRBJ2-2
CASSLFWGTNTGELFF
TGTGCCAGCAGCTTATTTTGGGGGACGAACACCGGGGAGCTGTTTTTT
>TRBD2|NA|TRBV15|TRBJ2-3
CATSRLLAGTDTQYF
TGTGCCACCAGCAGACTACTAGCGGGGACCGATACGCAGTATTTT
>TRBD2|few|TRBV10-3|TRBJ2-3
CAISGDGGARDTQYF
TGTGCCATCAGTGGAGACGGGGGGGCGAGGGATACGCAGTATTTT
>NA|few|TRBV18|TRBJ1-2
CASSQTVTYGYTF
TGTGCCAGCTCCCAGACAGTTACCTATGGCTACACCTTC
>TRBD2|NA|TRBV11-2|TRBJ2-1
CASSSIGLAARFF
TGTGCCAGCAGCTCCATCGGACTAGCGGCGAGGTTCTTC
>TRBD1|NA|TRBV6-5|TRBJ2-7
CASTLSWQGAWEQYF
TGTGCCAGCACTCTCTCGTGGCAGGGGGCTTGGGAGCAGTACTTC
>NA|NA|TRBV9|TRBJ2-3
CASSNPSDGSTDTQYF
TGTGCCAGCAGCAATCCCTCGGACGGGAGCACAGATACGCAGTATTTT
>NA|NA|TRBV19|TRBJ2-2
CASNNGNTGELFF
TGTGCCAGCAACAATGGGAACACCGGGGAGCTGTTTTTT
>NA|NA|TRBV30|TRBJ1-5
CAWRVSSNQPQHF
TGTGCCTGGAGGGTATCCTCCAACCAGCCCCAGCATTTT
>NA|NA|TRBV5-6|TRBJ2-7
CASSFPRHSSNILYEQYF
TGTGCCAGCAGCTTTCCCAGACACTCGTCCAATATACTCTACGAGCAGTACTTC
>NA|once|TRBV5-4|TRBJ1-6
CASSLEQGTNSPLHF
TGTGCCAGCAGCTTGGAGCAGGGGACTAATTCACCCCTCCACTTT
>NA|NA|TRBV30|TRBJ2-7
CAWAETGPVYEQYF
TGTGCCTGGGCCGAAACCGGACCCGTCTACGAGCAGTACTTC
>NA|few|TRBV5-6|TRBJ2-3
CASSLNTDTQYF
TGTGCCAGCAGCTTGAACACAGATACGCAGTATTTT
>NA|NA|TRBV4-2|TRBJ2-7
CASSQDLLPVSYEQYF
TGTGCCAGCAGCCAAGATCTACTACCCGTATCCTACGAGCAGTACTTC
>NA|once|TRBV11-1|TRBJ2-7
CASSPQDLPSYEQYF
TGTGCCAGCAGCCCTCAAGACCTGCCTTCCTACGAGCAGTACTTC
>NA|NA|TRBV6-1|TRBJ2-7
CASSDQPGTGTLGHEQYF
TGTGCCAGCAGTGACCAACCCGGGACGGGAACCCTAGGGCACGAGCAGTACTTC
>NA|NA|TRBV9|TRBJ2-7
CASSVGQSSYEQYF
TGTGCCAGCAGCGTGGGTCAAAGCTCCTACGAGCAGTACTTC
>TRBD1|NA|TRBV5-1|TRBJ2-7
CASSLAGQGGYEQYF
TGCGCCAGCAGCTTGGCCGGACAGGGGGGCTACGAGCAGTACTTC
>NA|NA|TRBV18|TRBJ2-7
CASSPRGAWGTIFEQYF
TGTGCCAGCTCACCACGGGGGGCGTGGGGGACGATCTTCGAGCAGTACTTC
>TRBD1|NA|TRBV6-5|TRBJ2-1
CASSYRRQGSNEQFF
TGTGCCAGCAGTTATAGGAGACAGGGGTCCAATGAGCAGTTCTTC
>NA|NA|TRBV6-5|TRBJ1-5
CASSNREGQPQHF
TGTGCCAGCAGCAACAGGGAAGGACAGCCCCAGCATTTT
>NA|NA|TRBV2|TRBJ2-3
CASIPKAGSTDTQYF
TGTGCCAGCATCCCGAAGGCAGGCTCGACGGATACGCAGTATTTT
>TRBD1|NA|TRBV7-2|TRBJ2-7
CASSVLGQGFMNEQYF
TGTGCCAGCAGCGTACTGGGACAGGGGTTTATGAACGAGCAGTACTTC
>NA|NA|TRBV19|TRBJ1-3
CASSIGQATGNTIYF
TGTGCCAGTAGTATAGGGCAGGCCACCGGAAACACCATATATTTT
>TRBD1|NA|TRBV5-1|TRBJ2-1
CASNPVRGQGNNNEQFF
TGCGCCAGCAACCCGGTACGGGGACAGGGGAACAACAATGAGCAGTTCTTC
>TRBD1|NA|TRBV27|TRBJ1-3
CASSLKGGQGARRGNTIYF
TGTGCCAGCAGTTTAAAGGGGGGACAGGGGGCGAGGAGAGGAAACACCATATATTTT
>TRBD1|NA|TRBV11-3|TRBJ2-7
CASSFTGAHEQYF
TGTGCCAGCAGCTTTACAGGGGCCCACGAGCAGTACTTC
>NA|NA|TRBV4-1|TRBJ1-1
CASSQGIMTDIEAFF
TGCGCCAGCAGCCAAGGGATAATGACGGACATTGAAGCTTTCTTT
>NA|NA|TRBV15|TRBJ2-1
CATRDPTGTPHNEQFF
TGTGCCACCAGAGACCCGACCGGGACACCTCATAATGAGCAGTTCTTC
>NA|NA|TRBV30|TRBJ1-2
CAWNRAWGYTF
TGTGCCTGGAACCGGGCCTGGGGCTACACCTTC